Shown below are 10 T cell receptor beta chains from a single sample sequenced in a study of T cell responses to AZD1222 COVID-19 vaccine. Repertoires were generated with immunoSEQ multiplex PCR, while TCRdb's copy carries only in-frame clones and drops some. The sample holds roughly 120,000 clones, 87% seen once. The input for sequencing was peripheral blood, taken on day 0 of AZD1222 vaccination. These receptors originate from an adult in good health.

V is TRBV9 and J is TRBJ2-3, with unresolved D. CDR1 and CDR2 (germline): SGDLS, YYNGEE. There are 15 residues in the CDR3. V lost 0 bases and J 2 bases, leaving 10 bases between the germline ends. In DNA, the CDR3 is TGTGCCAGCAGCGTAGCAAACCTAAACACAGATACGCAGTATTTT. It specifies CASSVANLNTDTQYF.

The chain joins TRBV9 to TRBJ1-2; D might be TRBD1 (5 bases). Looked up from germline, CDR1 is SGDLS and CDR2 is YYNGEE. The CDR3 consists of 16 residues. V was cut by 3 bases and J by 3 bases, with 18 bases left in between. The CDR3 protein is CASSGNSPQGYYGYTF. The CDR3 DNA reads TGTGCCAGCAGCGGAAACAGTCCCCAGGGATACTATGGCTACACCTTC.

This chain connects TRBV5-6 to TRBJ2-1; D tentatively fits TRBD1 or TRBD2 (5 bases each). The germline V and J ends were trimmed by 1 base and 5 bases, with 13 bases remaining between them. The CDR3 is 15 amino acids. Germline CDR1 reads SGHDT; CDR2 reads YYEEEE. In DNA form, the CDR3 reads TGTGCCAGCAGCTTGTCGGGGCCCACGGACAATGAGCAGTTCTTC. Translated: CASSLSGPTDNEQFF.

The gene calls are TRBV19 and TRBJ2-7; 10 bases are shared with TRBD1. This CDR3 is 15 amino acids long. V lost 5 bases to trimming and J lost 4 bases; unmatched junction nucleotides: 8. CDR1 and CDR2 (germline): LNHDA, SQIVND (reference sequence). The CDR3, as DNA: TGTGCCAGTAGTGCAGACAGGGGGCGCATTTACGAGCAGTACTTC. Amino acid sequence: CASSADRGRIYEQYF.

This chain links TRBV19 with TRBJ2-5; 11 bases map to TRBD2. The CDR3 length is 15 residues. V was clipped by 6 bases and J by 2 bases; unmatched bases: 5. Germline-derived CDR1 and CDR2 are LNHDA and SQIVND (reference sequence). The CDR3 nucleotides are TGTGCCAGTAGGCCAACTAGCGGGGGACAAGAGACCCAGTACTTC. It encodes CASRPTSGGQETQYF.

This chain links TRBV3-1 (or the pseudogene TRBV3-2) with TRBJ1-4, with D tentatively TRBD1 (6 bases). Trimming removed 1 base at V and 8 bases at J, with 17 bases between. Germline V lookup: CDR1 LGHDT, CDR2 YNNKEL (reference sequence). This CDR3 has 16 residues. The DNA of the CDR3 is TGTGCCAGCAGCCAAGTATCATGGACAGTAGACGAAAAACTGTTTTTT. It yields the protein CASSQVSWTVDEKLFF.

The chain combines TRBV10-3 with TRBJ2-7, with TRBD1 matching 10 bases. CDR1 is ENHRY, CDR2 SYGVKD, per germline. Trimming removed 4 bases from V and 3 bases from J; junction bases left unmatched: 3. There are 14 residues in the CDR3. The CDR3 protein is CAISGGQGVYEQYF. CDR3 bases: TGTGCCATCAGTGGCGGACAGGGGGTCTACGAGCAGTACTTC.

This chain's CDR3 is CASSLGTSFEQYF. The CDR3 DNA reads TGTGCCAGCAGCTTAGGGACTAGTTTTGAGCAGTACTTC. The V call is TRBV11-2, the J call TRBJ2-7; TRBD2 agrees at 7 bases. Trimming at V came to 1 base and at J to 7 bases, leaving 4 bases not matched to a gene. The germline CDR1 and CDR2 sequences are SGHAT and FQNNGV. The CDR3 is 13 residues long. Together with reference TRBV11-2 and TRBJ2-7, the CDR3 gives the full variable domain: EAGVAQSPRYKIIEKRQSVAFWCNPISGHATLYWYQQILGQGPKLLIQFQNNGVVDDSQLPKDRFSAERLKGVDSTLKIQPAKLEDSAVYLCASSLGTSFEQYFGPGTRLTVT.

This clone appeared once. J is TRBJ1-1 and V is TRBV28; D might be TRBD1 (5 bases). Trimming shortened V by 2 bases and J by 4 bases, and 11 bases separated the two germline ends. The CDR3 sequence is 14 residues long. Germline CDR1 MDHEN, CDR2 SYDVKM. This CDR3 reads CASSLEGLGTEAFF. In DNA form, the CDR3 reads TGTGCCAGCAGTTTAGAGGGGCTGGGCACTGAAGCTTTCTTT.

As DNA, the CDR3 is TGCAGCGGGAGGTCGTTAGGGGATGGCTACACCTTC. As protein: CSGRSLGDGYTF. This sequence joins TRBV29-1 and TRBJ1-2, with D maybe TRBD1 (5 bases). This CDR3 region has 12 residues. Between the trimmed V and J ends, which lost 7 bases and 6 bases, there was a span of 15 bases. The germline V gene has CDR1 SQVTM and CDR2 ANQGSEA.